These 28 T cell receptor beta chains came from one sample sequenced in a study of blood T cell repertoires in COVID-19. Repertoires were generated with immunoSEQ multiplex PCR, while TCRdb's copy carries only in-frame clones and drops some. Here the sample spans about 130,000 clones, roughly 80% being singletons. Sequencing was done on a sample of peripheral blood. The receptors come from a man older than 75 with COVID-19, enrolled during active disease.

Written as DNA, the CDR3 is TGTGCCAGCAGCAAAGCGATTGAGACTAGCGGAATAAGCACAGATACGCAGTATTTT. Translation gives CASSKAIETSGISTDTQYF. The chain uses TRBV21-1 and TRBJ2-3; the D call in the table, TRBD2, was not verified against the DNA. TRBV21-1 constitutes a pseudogene. The CDR3 contains 19 residues.

The CDR3 DNA sequence: TGTGCCACCAGCATGGTCAGGGGCCGGATCGGCTCCTACGAGCAGTACTTC. Protein product: CATSMVRGRIGSYEQYF. The chain uses TRBV15 and TRBJ2-7; tentative D call: TRBD1 (6 bases). CDR3 length: 17 amino acids. Trimming removed 4 bases from V and 0 bases from J, with 19 bases in between. From germline, CDR1 is LNHNV and CDR2 YYDKDF (reference sequence).

This clone was recorded a few times. CDR3 residues: CASSTGSANEKLFF. The CDR3 coding sequence is TGTGCCAGCAGTACAGGGAGCGCTAATGAAAAACTGTTTTTT. V is TRBV7-9 and J is TRBJ1-4; possible D gene TRBD1, 6 bases. Germline CDR1 and CDR2: SEHNR and FQNEAQ (reference sequence). The CDR3 is made up of 14 amino acids. V lost 6 bases and J lost 3, with 11 bases in between.

This rearrangement joins TRBV2 to TRBJ2-5, with 7 bases lining up with TRBD1. This CDR3 contains 13 residues. Germline V lookup: CDR1 SNHLY, CDR2 FYNNEI. V trimming: 4 bases; J trimming: 5 bases; junction bases outside the gene matches: 4. CDR3 nucleotides: TGTGCCAGCAGTGCGGGACAGAAGGAGACCCAGTACTTC. As protein: CASSAGQKETQYF.

This clone came up a few times. The chain is built from TRBV6-1 and TRBJ1-2; D gene unclear. Trimming stripped 3 bases from V and 8 bases from J, with 7 bases between. This CDR3 spans 11 amino acids. CDR1 and CDR2 from the germline V gene are MNHNS and SASEGT. CDR3 sequence: CASSESLGYTF. As DNA, the CDR3 is TGTGCCAGCAGTGAGAGCCTAGGCTACACCTTC.

The chain combines TRBV13 with TRBJ2-1; 12 positions match TRBD2. Germline V gives CDR1 PRHDT, CDR2 FYEKMQ (reference sequence). The J segment lost 7 bases and the V segment lost 5 bases, leaving 6 bases of the junction unmatched. The CDR3 covers 15 residues. CDR3 region: CASSQLGLAGNEQFF. CDR3 coding DNA: TGTGCCAGCAGCCAACTTGGACTAGCGGGAAATGAGCAGTTCTTC.

This clone was detected a few times. V gene TRBV7-9 combines with J gene TRBJ1-5; D is ambiguous. There are 13 residues in the CDR3. Germline V lookup: CDR1 SEHNR, CDR2 FQNEAQ (reference sequence). V was cut by 5 bases and J by 5 bases, with 10 bases left in between. This CDR3 is CASSRDTYQPQHF. The CDR3 DNA reads as TGTGCCAGCAGCCGTGACACTTATCAGCCCCAGCATTTT.

The rearrangement links TRBV28 to TRBJ2-6; D may be TRBD1 (5 bases). This CDR3 contains 16 residues. Looked up from germline, CDR1 is MDHEN and CDR2 is SYDVKM. The V and J ends lost 1 base and 2 bases respectively, with 9 bases between them. The CDR3 nucleotides are TGTGCCAGCAGTTTATTAGGGGCGACTGGGGCCAACGTCCTGACTTTC. It translates to CASSLLGATGANVLTF.

The genes are TRBV7-9 and TRBJ2-5, with a possible D match to TRBD1 (5 bases). V was trimmed by 3 bases and J by 1 base, leaving 9 bases between them. From germline, CDR1 is SEHNR and CDR2 FQNEAQ (reference sequence). This CDR3 spans 14 amino acids. DNA for the CDR3: TGTGCCAGCAGCTTTTGGACACCCCAAGAGACCCAGTACTTC. This codes for CASSFWTPQETQYF.

There are a few counts of this clone. V usage is TRBV10-3 and J usage is TRBJ2-3; 10 nucleotides agree with TRBD2. With 2 bases clipped from V and 0 bases from J, the junction kept 20 bases outside the gene matches. This CDR3 has 22 residues. CDR1 and CDR2 (germline): ENHRY, SYGVKD. Here the CDR3 DNA reads TGTGCCATCAGTGAGCCGGCTAAAAAGAGTGTTAGCGGGAGGTCTAGCACAGATACGCAGTATTTT. It yields the protein CAISEPAKKSVSGRSSTDTQYF.

The rearrangement links TRBV7-2 to TRBJ2-5; TRBD1 agrees at 8 bases. J was trimmed by 6 bases and V by 4 bases; bases with no gene match: 7. The CDR3 has 14 amino acids. CDR1 is SGHTA, CDR2 FQGNSA, per germline. CDR3 coding DNA: TGTGCCAGCAGCTCCGGACAGGGCGGGAAGACCCAGTACTTC. This translates into CASSSGQGGKTQYF. Using reference TRBV7-2 and TRBJ2-5 for the parts outside the CDR3, the full variable domain is GAGVSQSPSNKVTEKGKDVELRCDPISGHTALYWYRQSLGQGLEFLIYFQGNSAPDKSGLPSDRFSAERTGGSVSTLTIQRTQQEDSAVYLCASSSGQGGKTQYFGPGTRLLVL.

The chain joins TRBV7-2 to TRBJ2-2; D is unresolved. Germline V gene lookup returns CDR1 SGHTA and CDR2 FQGNSA. The ends were cut back, 2 bases at V and 5 bases at J, with 9 bases in the middle. The CDR3 is 14 amino acids. The CDR3 here is CASSLMSRTGELFF. The CDR3 DNA reads as TGTGCCAGCAGCTTAATGAGTCGGACCGGGGAGCTGTTTTTT.

V usage is TRBV25-1 and J usage is TRBJ1-4, with 7 bases matching TRBD1. Trimming cost V 2 bases and J 1 base; bases outside gene matches: 1. The CDR3 extends over 15 amino acids. Germline assignment: CDR1 MGHDK and CDR2 SYGVNS. This CDR3 reads CASSEHRGTNEKLFF. The CDR3 coding sequence is TGTGCCAGCAGTGAACACAGGGGAACTAATGAAAAACTGTTTTTT.

The rearrangement uses TRBV19 and TRBJ1-5; 9 bases line up with TRBD1. The CDR3 loop spans 14 amino acids. Losses at the gene ends were 9 bases for V and 5 bases for J; bases not matched to a gene: 8. The V gene's germline CDR1 is LNHDA and CDR2 SQIVND (reference sequence). CDR3 nucleotide sequence: TGTGCCAGCCGCCGGGACAGGGACGATCAGCCCCAGCATTTT. Residues: CASRRDRDDQPQHF.

The count of this clone is one. The chain combines TRBV27 with TRBJ2-5, with TRBD1 matching over 7 bases. The length of the CDR3 is 16 residues. Germline V gene data show CDR1 as MNHEY and CDR2 as SMNVEV (reference sequence). J lost 1 base, V lost 2 bases, and 7 bases had no gene match. The CDR3 nucleotides read TGTGCCAGCAGTTTAGAGCCCCAGGGGGTCCAAGAGACCCAGTACTTC. Protein: CASSLEPQGVQETQYF.

This chain joins TRBV11-2 and TRBJ2-1; TRBD2 matches at 7 bases. With V trimmed by 4 bases and J by 4 bases, 13 bases remained unmatched. Germline lookup yields CDR1 SGHAT and CDR2 FQNNGV. This CDR3 comprises 17 residues. CDR3 sequence (DNA): TGTGCCAGCAGCTCCTCTAGGGCTGGGAGGGCTTACAATGAGCAGTTCTTC. Translating it yields CASSSSRAGRAYNEQFF.

The gene calls are TRBV7-3 and TRBJ2-2; D uncertain. The V end lost 3 bases, the J end lost 4 bases, and 6 bases lay between the germline ends. There are 13 residues in the CDR3. CDR1 and CDR2 (germline): SGHTA, FQGTGA. CDR3 in amino acids: CASSFDSTGELFF. CDR3 in DNA: TGTGCCAGCAGCTTTGACTCCACCGGGGAGCTGTTTTTT. Full variable domain (missing parts from reference TRBV7-3 and TRBJ2-2): GAGVSQTPSNKVTEKGKYVELRCDPISGHTALYWYRQSLGQGPEFLIYFQGTGAADDSGLPNDRFFAVRPEGSVSTLKIQRTERGDSAVYLCASSFDSTGELFFGEGSRLTVL.

The chain recombines TRBV7-2 with TRBJ2-2; D might be TRBD1 (6 bases). The CDR3 has 15 amino acids. The V and J ends lost 3 bases and 6 bases respectively, with 14 bases between them. Germline values: CDR1 SGHTA, CDR2 FQGNSA. DNA of the CDR3: TGTGCCAGCAGCTTTTTCGGCAGGGGTGCCGGGGAGCTGTTTTTT. It yields the protein CASSFFGRGAGELFF.

This chain connects TRBV9 to TRBJ2-5; the match to TRBD1 covers 11 bases. The CDR3 loop spans 15 amino acids. CDR1 and CDR2 (germline): SGDLS, YYNGEE. The V gene end was trimmed by 4 bases and the J gene end by 5 bases; junction bases not matched to a gene: 7. The DNA for the CDR3 is TGTGCCAGCAGCCCCTGGACAGGGGGCTATGAGACCCAGTACTTC. It translates to CASSPWTGGYETQYF.

The V call is TRBV3-1 (or the pseudogene TRBV3-2), the J call TRBJ1-2; no definite D call. Germline V gene data show CDR1 as LGHDT and CDR2 as YNNKEL (reference sequence). Trimming pared 3 bases from V and 4 bases from J, leaving 12 bases between. The CDR3 is 14 residues long. The CDR3 spells CASSQSQGLYGYTF. The CDR3 DNA reads as TGTGCCAGCAGCCAGAGTCAAGGACTCTATGGCTACACCTTC.

This chain links TRBV5-4 with TRBJ1-1; the match to TRBD1 covers 11 bases. V shed 5 bases, J shed 0 bases, and the junction held 9 bases outside the gene matches. This CDR3 region has 17 residues. Germline values: CDR1 SGHNT, CDR2 YYREEE (reference sequence). CDR3 nucleotide sequence: TGTGCCAGCAGTTTAGGGACAGGGGGGCCGTTGAACACTGAAGCTTTCTTT. Translation: CASSLGTGGPLNTEAFF.

CDR3 DNA sequence: TGTGCCAGCACCAAGGACATCGAGAACACTGAAGCTTTCTTT. Residues: CASTKDIENTEAFF. The rearrangement joins TRBV7-9 to TRBJ1-1, with D perhaps matching TRBD1 (5 bases). Trimming cost V 7 bases and J 1 base, with 13 bases left between them. From germline, CDR1 is SEHNR and CDR2 FQNEAQ (reference sequence). The CDR3 is made up of 14 amino acids.

CDR3: CASGYQGGETQYF. CDR3 bases: TGTGCCAGCGGCTACCAGGGGGGAGAGACCCAGTACTTC. The genes are TRBV5-4 and TRBJ2-5, with D possibly being TRBD1 (7 bases). The CDR3 length is 13 residues. The germline V gene encodes CDR1 SGHNT and CDR2 YYREEE (reference sequence). Trimming removed 7 bases from V and 4 bases from J, with 14 bases in between.

The chain has TRBV24-1 and TRBJ1-1; D unclear. CDR3 length: 13 amino acids. Germline values: CDR1 KGHDR, CDR2 SFDVKD. Trimming left V 3 bases short and J 2 bases short, with 6 bases between. CDR3 loop: CATSDPSNTEAFF. In DNA form, the CDR3 reads TGTGCCACCAGTGATCCTAGTAACACTGAAGCTTTCTTT.

Details on this clone: One end of the junction is discordant with germline, which a read error may explain. V gene TRBV7-7 combines with J gene TRBJ2-7; 8 nucleotides line up with TRBD1. CDR1 and CDR2 from the germline V gene are SSHAT and FNYEAQ (reference sequence). This CDR3 is built from 15 residues. In DNA, the CDR3 is TGTGCTAGCAGCTTAGCGACAGGGGTTGGGTACGAGCAGTACTTC. Its protein is CASSLATGVGYEQYF.

This clone has only one observation. The V gene is TRBV3-1 (or the pseudogene TRBV3-2), the J gene TRBJ1-5; D perhaps matches TRBD1 (6 bases). The CDR3 is 14 residues long. Trimming left V 4 bases short and J 2 bases short, with 9 bases between. Germline-derived CDR1 and CDR2 are LGHDT and YNNKEL (reference sequence). The CDR3 region is CASSPGVGNQPQHF. In nucleotides, the CDR3 is TGTGCCAGCAGCCCAGGGGTAGGCAATCAGCCCCAGCATTTT.

V gene TRBV18 combines with J gene TRBJ2-3; TRBD2 aligns across 10 bases. Germline CDR1 KGHSH, CDR2 LQKENI. Trimming took 4 bases from V and 2 from J; bases not matched to a gene: 12. The CDR3 has 18 amino acids. CDR3 residues: CASSLNTKGLALTDTQYF. The CDR3 nucleotides read TGTGCCAGCTCACTCAATACTAAGGGACTAGCGCTCACAGATACGCAGTATTTT.

This sequence joins TRBV5-1 and TRBJ1-3, with D maybe TRBD1 (6 bases). With 5 bases removed from V and 3 bases from J, the gap between germline ends came to 18 bases. From germline, CDR1 is SGHRS and CDR2 YFSETQ. There are 16 residues in the CDR3. CDR3 DNA: TGCGCCAGCAGTCGAGCCGGGGGGCAAGGTGGAAACACCATATATTTT. This translates into CASSRAGGQGGNTIYF.